This T cell receptor beta chain was sequenced in a study of T cell responses to AZD1222 COVID-19 vaccine. Study-wide results and limits: Donors were chiefly white British, with a greater number of females, and clonal diversity was perhaps underestimated.

Produced via immunoSEQ multiplex PCR; TCRdb's table is partial and in-frame only. Here the sample spans about 130,000 clones, roughly 84% being singletons. This clone was detected once. Its antigen is not known. Germline V CDR1 and CDR2: MNHEY, SMNVEV (reference sequence). The CDR3 is 15 residues long. V was trimmed by 1 base and J by 1 base, leaving 8 bases between them. The chain recombines TRBV27 with TRBJ1-5, with D perhaps TRBD1 (5 bases). Material: peripheral blood, obtained on day 0 of AZD1222 vaccination. The source of this sequence is an adult in good health. The CDR3 region has the DNA TGTGCCAGCAGTTTATTTGGGGGGAGCAATCAGCCCCAGCATTTT. Residues: CASSLFGGSNQPQHF.